This entry lists 7 T cell receptor beta chains sequenced from one sample in a study of cytomegalovirus exposure and HLA in healthy donors. Clones were read by immunoSEQ multiplex PCR, and TCRdb kept only the in-frame ones, dropping some. The sample carries 200,000 or so clones, approximately 82% recorded once. Sequenced input: PBMCs. Every receptor here comes from a woman aged 18-35 years in good health and CMV-seronegative.

This rearrangement joins TRBV2 to TRBJ2-3; 8 positions agree with TRBD2. V shed 6 bases, J shed 4 bases, and the junction held 9 bases outside the gene matches. CDR3 length: 15 amino acids. The germline V gene encodes CDR1 SNHLY and CDR2 FYNNEI. As DNA, the CDR3 is TGTGCCAGCAGCCTCGACGGGCGGGAGGCAGATACGCAGTATTTT. This codes for CASSLDGREADTQYF.

Remarks on this clone: This CDR3 is also generated by other DNA sequences in the sample. The chain combines TRBV27 with TRBJ1-1; D is perhaps TRBD1 (6 bases). There are 13 residues in the CDR3. The ends were cut back, 3 bases at V and 5 bases at J, with 10 bases in the middle. CDR1 is MNHEY and CDR2 is SMNVEV in the germline V gene (reference sequence). The CDR3 protein is CASSLRGGTEAFF. DNA of the CDR3: TGTGCCAGCAGTTTGAGGGGGGGTACTGAAGCTTTCTTT.

This clone was seen just once. V gene TRBV5-1 combines with J gene TRBJ2-5; TRBD1 matches at 8 bases. This CDR3 spans 15 amino acids. V shed 1 base and J 6 bases; nucleotides not matched to a gene: 8. The germline CDR1 and CDR2 sequences are SGHRS and YFSETQ. The CDR3 reads CASSLSAGGGQTQYF. The CDR3, as DNA: TGCGCCAGCAGCTTGTCCGCAGGGGGCGGACAGACCCAGTACTTC.

The rearrangement links TRBV4-1 to TRBJ2-7, with D possibly TRBD1 on 5 matching bases. Trimming left V 6 bases short and J 1 base short, with 10 bases between. Germline loops: CDR1 MGHRA, CDR2 YSYEKL. The CDR3 covers 13 residues. The CDR3 is CASSVGASYEQYF. The CDR3 coding sequence is TGCGCCAGCAGTGTAGGGGCATCCTACGAGCAGTACTTC.

In its sample, this clone was seen many times. The chain combines TRBV5-1 with TRBJ2-5; 11 bases map to TRBD2. J lost 0 bases, V lost 0 bases, and 10 bases had no gene match. The CDR3 totals 19 residues. Germline V gives CDR1 SGHRS, CDR2 YFSETQ. The CDR3 bases are TGCGCCAGCAGCTTGGTCGGGAGAACTAGCGGGGGATACCAAGAGACCCAGTACTTC. Its translation: CASSLVGRTSGGYQETQYF.

This clone came up a few times. The chain couples TRBV7-6 to TRBJ2-7; D is undetermined. The CDR3 runs 12 residues. With 2 bases removed from V and 0 bases from J, the gap between germline ends came to 2 bases. CDR1 SGHVS and CDR2 FNYEAQ come from the germline V gene. CDR3 in DNA: TGTGCCAGCAGCTTAACCTCCTACGAGCAGTACTTC. Translation gives CASSLTSYEQYF.

The V and J genes are TRBV4-2 and TRBJ1-1; weak D call: TRBD1 (5 bases). V lost 3 bases and J lost 8, with 13 bases in between. Germline V gives CDR1 LGHNA, CDR2 YNFKEQ. This CDR3 contains 13 residues. The CDR3 bases are TGTGCCAGCAGCCAGGGGCGGGTCACGGAAGCTTTCTTT. It codes for CASSQGRVTEAFF.